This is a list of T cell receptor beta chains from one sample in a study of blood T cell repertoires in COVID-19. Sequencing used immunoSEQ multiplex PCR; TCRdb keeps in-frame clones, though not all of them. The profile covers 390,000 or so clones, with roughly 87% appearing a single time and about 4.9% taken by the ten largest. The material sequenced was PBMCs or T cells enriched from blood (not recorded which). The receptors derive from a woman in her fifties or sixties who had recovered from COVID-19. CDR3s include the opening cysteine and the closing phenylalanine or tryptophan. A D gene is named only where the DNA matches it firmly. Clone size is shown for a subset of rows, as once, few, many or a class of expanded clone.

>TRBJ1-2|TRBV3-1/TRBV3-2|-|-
TGTGCCAGCAGCCAAGATCCAACAGGGAACTATGGCTACACCTTC
CASSQDPTGNYGYTF
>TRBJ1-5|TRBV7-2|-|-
TGTGCCAGCAGCCCCAACCTAAATCAGCCCCAGCATTTT
CASSPNLNQPQHF
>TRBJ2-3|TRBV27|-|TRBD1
TGTGCCAGCAAACCGGGACAGGGCACAGATACGCAGTATTTT
CASKPGQGTDTQYF
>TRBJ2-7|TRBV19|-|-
TGTGCCAGTAGTATAGGGGGGGCCTACGAGCAGTACTTC
CASSIGGAYEQYF
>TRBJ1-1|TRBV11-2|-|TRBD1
TGTGCCAGCAGCCCCCACCGGACAGGCCACAGTGGAGCTTTCTTT
CASSPHRTGHSGAFF
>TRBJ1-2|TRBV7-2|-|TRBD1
TGTGCCAGCAGCTTAGCCTGGACAGGGGGTGGCTACACCTTC
CASSLAWTGGGYTF
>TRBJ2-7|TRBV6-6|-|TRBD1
TGTGCCAGCAGTCCTTCCGGACAGGGGAGAAGATACGAGCAGTACTTC
CASSPSGQGRRYEQYF
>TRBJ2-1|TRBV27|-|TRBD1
TGTGCCAGCATACTGACAGGGGGCTCCTACAATGAGCAGTTCTTC
CASILTGGSYNEQFF
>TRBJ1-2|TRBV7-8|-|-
TGTGCCAGCAGCCCTCGGACAGCTAACTATGGCTACACCTTC
CASSPRTANYGYTF
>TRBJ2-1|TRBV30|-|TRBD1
TGTGCCCGGGACAGGAGCTCCTACAATGAGCAGTTCTTC
CARDRSSYNEQFF
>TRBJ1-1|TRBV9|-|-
TGTGCCAGCAGACCCCCGAGGGATCGCGGCACTGAAGCTTTCTTT
CASRPPRDRGTEAFF
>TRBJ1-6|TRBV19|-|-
TGTGCCAGTAGTCCCGTGGGCCAAAGAATTAATTCACCCCTCCACTTT
CASSPVGQRINSPLHF
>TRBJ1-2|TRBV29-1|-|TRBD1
TGCAGCGGATCAACAGGGGGGGGTGTTTTCTCCTTC
CSGSTGGGVFSF
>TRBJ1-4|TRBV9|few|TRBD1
TGTGCCAGCAGCCCCTGGACAGGGACTAATGAAAAACTGTTTTTT
CASSPWTGTNEKLFF
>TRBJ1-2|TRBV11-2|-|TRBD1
TGTGCCAGCACCACATCGACAGGGGGGTACTATGGCTACACCTTC
CASTTSTGGYYGYTF
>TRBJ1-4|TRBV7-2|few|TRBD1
TGTGCCAGCAGCTATGGTGGGACAGTTAATGAAAAACTGTTTTTT
CASSYGGTVNEKLFF
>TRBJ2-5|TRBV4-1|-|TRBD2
TGCGCCAGCAGCCGGGGACTACAAGAGACCCAGTACTTC
CASSRGLQETQYF
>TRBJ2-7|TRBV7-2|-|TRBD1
TGTGCCAGCAGCTCTGGACAGGGCCCCTACGAGCAGTACTTC
CASSSGQGPYEQYF
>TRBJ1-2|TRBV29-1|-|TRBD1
TGCAGCGTTGAGGGGACAGGGAACTATGGCTACACCTTC
CSVEGTGNYGYTF
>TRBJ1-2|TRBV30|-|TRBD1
TGTGCCTGGGGGGGACAGGGGAGGGGTGGCTACACCTTC
CAWGGQGRGGYTF
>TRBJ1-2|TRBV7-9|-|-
TGTGCCAGCAGCTTAGAGGTTCGGGATGGCTACACCTTC
CASSLEVRDGYTF
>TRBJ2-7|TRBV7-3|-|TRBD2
TGTGCCAGCAGCTTACTGCGGGGGGACCCCCCGCTCGAGCAGTACTTC
CASSLLRGDPPLEQYF
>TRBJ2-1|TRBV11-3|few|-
TGTGCCAGCAGCTTAGAGGGGCTTAACAATGAGCAGTTCTTC
CASSLEGLNNEQFF
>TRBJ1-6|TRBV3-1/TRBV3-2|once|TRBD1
TGTGCCAGCAGCGACGCGGGACAGGGGGGGTTCCATTCACCCCTCCACTTT
CASSDAGQGGFHSPLHF
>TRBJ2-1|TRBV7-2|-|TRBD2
TGTGCCAGCAGCGCTGCTAGCGGGGGGGCCGCCTATGAGCAGTTCTTC
CASSAASGGAAYEQFF
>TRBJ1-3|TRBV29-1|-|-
TGCAGCGCCCGCTCTGGAAACACCATATATTTT
CSARSGNTIYF
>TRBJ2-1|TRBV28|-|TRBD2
TGTGCCAGCAGTAAGAGCGGGGGGGTCTCCTACAATGAGCAGTTCTTC
CASSKSGGVSYNEQFF
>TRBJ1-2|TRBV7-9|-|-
TGTGCCAGCCCCGATCCCCCCGAGGGCTCTGGCTACACCTTC
CASPDPPEGSGYTF
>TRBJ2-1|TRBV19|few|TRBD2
TGTGCCAGTACCTCACTCCTAGCGGGAGGGCGCAATGAGCAGTTCTTC
CASTSLLAGGRNEQFF
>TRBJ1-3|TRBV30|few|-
TGTGCCTGGAGTCTTTTGAACCCAGGTAACACCATATATTTT
CAWSLLNPGNTIYF
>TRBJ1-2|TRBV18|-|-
TGTGCCAGCTCCCCCCCCGTCGGGGGGGGCGCGCATGGCTACACCTTC
CASSPPVGGGAHGYTF
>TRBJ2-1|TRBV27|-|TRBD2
TGTGCCAGCAGGACTTGGGACTACTACAATGAGCAGTTCTTC
CASRTWDYYNEQFF
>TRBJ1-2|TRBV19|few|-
TGTGCCAGTAGTATAGGCTGGGGGGGTCCGGATTTCGTAGGTGGCTACACCTTC
CASSIGWGGPDFVGGYTF
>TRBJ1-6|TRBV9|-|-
TGTGCCAGCAGCGACCACCCAGCGGGTGGTGGTTCACCCCTCCACTTT
CASSDHPAGGGSPLHF
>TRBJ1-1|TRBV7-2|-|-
TGTGCCAGCAGCTTGGGTCCGGGTTCGAACACTGAAGCTTTCTTT
CASSLGPGSNTEAFF
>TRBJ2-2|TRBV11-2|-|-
TGTGCCAGCAGCTTAGAGGGTCTTTGGGGGGTGGACACCGGGGAGCTGTTTTTT
CASSLEGLWGVDTGELFF
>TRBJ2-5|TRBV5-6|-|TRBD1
TGTGCCAGCAGCTTGGCACCAGGGGGTTTTGGAGAGACCCAGTACTTC
CASSLAPGGFGETQYF
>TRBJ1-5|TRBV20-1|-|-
TGCAGTGCTAGTACCAGCGCCAGGCCCCAGCATTTT
CSASTSARPQHF
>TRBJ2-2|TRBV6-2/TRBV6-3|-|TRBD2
TGTGCCAGCACCCCGGGAGGGTTCACCGGGGAGCTGTTTTTT
CASTPGGFTGELFF
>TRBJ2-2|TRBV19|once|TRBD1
TGTGCCGTCCGGACAGGGGGCAACACCGGGGAGCTGTTTTTT
CAVRTGGNTGELFF
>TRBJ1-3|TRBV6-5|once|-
TGTGCCAGCAGACCCGGGGTTGGTGGAAACACCATATATTTT
CASRPGVGGNTIYF
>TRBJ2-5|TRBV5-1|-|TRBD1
TGCGCCAGCAGCGTATCCGGGGACAGGAGGGAGACCCAGTACTTC
CASSVSGDRRETQYF
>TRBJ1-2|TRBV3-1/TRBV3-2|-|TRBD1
TGTGCCAGCAGCCAGCCGGGACAGCTCTATGGCTACACCTTC
CASSQPGQLYGYTF
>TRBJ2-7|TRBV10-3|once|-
TGTGCCACCACAGCAGGGCCCCTTTCCTACGAGCAGTACTTC
CATTAGPLSYEQYF
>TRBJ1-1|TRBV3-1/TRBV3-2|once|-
TGTGCCAGCCGCCAGCCGGAGGCCTCTGAAGCTTTCTTT
CASRQPEASEAFF
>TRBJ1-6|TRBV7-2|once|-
TGTGCCAGCAGCTTAGATGGAACAGCCTATAATTCACCCCTCCACTTT
CASSLDGTAYNSPLHF
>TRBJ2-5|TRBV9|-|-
TGTGCCAGCAGCGTAGCCCCCATCGGAGGGGGACAGGAGACCCAGTACTTC
CASSVAPIGGGQETQYF
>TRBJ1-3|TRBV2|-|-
TGTGCCAGCAACTTCGGTGTTTCTAACACCATATATTTT
CASNFGVSNTIYF
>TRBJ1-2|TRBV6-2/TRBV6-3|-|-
TGTGCCAGCAGCTGGGGGGGCGCAATTCCCTATGGCTACACCTTC
CASSWGGAIPYGYTF